The clone carrying this T cell receptor (beta chain) was observed a few times. Its antigen is still unknown. Germline V CDR1 and CDR2: LNHDA, SQIVND (reference sequence). Trimming pared 1 base from V and 6 bases from J, leaving 16 bases between. This CDR3 spans 16 amino acids. This sample was taken from a study of T cells after yellow fever vaccination. Findings and caveats of the study: Relatively few clonotypes were ones that appeared in both CD4 and CD8 compartments. Detected again after the booster were most primary-vaccination clones, at about 96% CD4 and approximately 90% CD8.

In making TCR cDNA, 5'RACE template switching added a universal primer site and UMIs to it. TCRdb re-derived calls from the 5' RACE reads in MiXCR, one entry per CDR3 protein. The profile shows about 300,000 distinct CDR3 sequences, roughly 8.7% of them singletons. This rearrangement joins TRBV19 to TRBJ1-5; TRBD1 is a possible D gene (5 bases). The source is a young man who received the YFV17D yellow fever vaccine. The sample consisted of CD4+ T cells sorted from PBMCs, taken 5 days after the yellow fever booster vaccination. The CDR3 here is CASSIAQGERRQPQHF. Here the CDR3 DNA reads TGTGCCAGTAGTATAGCGCAGGGCGAGAGACGTCAGCCCCAGCATTTT.